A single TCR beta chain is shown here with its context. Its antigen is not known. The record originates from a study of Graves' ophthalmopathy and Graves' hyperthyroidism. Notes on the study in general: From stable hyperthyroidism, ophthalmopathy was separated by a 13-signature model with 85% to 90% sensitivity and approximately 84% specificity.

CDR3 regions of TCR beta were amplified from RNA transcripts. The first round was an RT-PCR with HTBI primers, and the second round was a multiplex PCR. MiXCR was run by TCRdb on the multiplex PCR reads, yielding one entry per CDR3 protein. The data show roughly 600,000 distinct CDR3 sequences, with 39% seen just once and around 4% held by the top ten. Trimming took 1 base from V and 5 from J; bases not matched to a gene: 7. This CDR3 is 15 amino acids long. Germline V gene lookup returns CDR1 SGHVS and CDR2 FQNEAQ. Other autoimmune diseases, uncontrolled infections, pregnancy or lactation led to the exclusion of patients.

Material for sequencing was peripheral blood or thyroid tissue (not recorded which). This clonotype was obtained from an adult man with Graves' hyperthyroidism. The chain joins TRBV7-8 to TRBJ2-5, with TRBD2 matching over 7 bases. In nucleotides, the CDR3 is TGTGCCAGCAGCTTAGACCGGGGGGAGCGGGAGACCCAGTACTTC. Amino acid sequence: CASSLDRGERETQYF.